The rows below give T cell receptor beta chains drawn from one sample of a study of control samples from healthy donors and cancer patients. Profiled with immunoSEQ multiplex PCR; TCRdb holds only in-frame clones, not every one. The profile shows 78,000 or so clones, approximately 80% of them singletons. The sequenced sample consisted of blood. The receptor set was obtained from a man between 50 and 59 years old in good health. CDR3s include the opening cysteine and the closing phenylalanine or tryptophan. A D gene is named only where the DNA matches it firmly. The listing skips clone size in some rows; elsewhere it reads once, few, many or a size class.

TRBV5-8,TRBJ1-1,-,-,TGTGCCAGCAGCTTGCCGGGTATGAACACTGAAGCTTTCTTT,CASSLPGMNTEAFF
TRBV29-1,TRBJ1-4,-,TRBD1,TGCAGCGGCAGGGGGCAGGGTAATGAAAAACTGTTTTTT,CSGRGQGNEKLFF
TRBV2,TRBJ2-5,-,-,TGTGCCAGCACGCAGGGTGAGACCCAGTACTTC,CASTQGETQYF
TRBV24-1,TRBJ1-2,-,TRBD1,TGTGCCACCAGTGACCCGAGAGTGAAGACAGGGGGGCTTGGCTACACCTTC,CATSDPRVKTGGLGYTF
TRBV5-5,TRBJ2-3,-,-,TGTGCCAGCAGCCCTGTGGCTACCCGAACAGATACGCAGTATTTT,CASSPVATRTDTQYF
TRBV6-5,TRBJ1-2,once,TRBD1,TGTGCCAGCAGGGGAGGGGGCGCGGGCTATGGCTACACCTTC,CASRGGGAGYGYTF
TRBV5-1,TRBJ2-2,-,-,TGCGCCAGCAGGAAAGTTCAGAACACCGGGGAGCTGTTTTTT,CASRKVQNTGELFF
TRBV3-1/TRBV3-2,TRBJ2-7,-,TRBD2,TGTGCCAGCAGCCCCACTTCTAAGCGGGAGGCTGACTACGAGCAGTACTTC,CASSPTSKREADYEQYF
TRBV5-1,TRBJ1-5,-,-,TGCGCCAGCAGCTTGGAAGTGGACCAGCCCCAGCATTTT,CASSLEVDQPQHF
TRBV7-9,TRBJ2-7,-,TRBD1,TGTGCCAGCAGCTTGGGGGGACAGGGCAGATTGGGGCAGTACTTC,CASSLGGQGRLGQYF
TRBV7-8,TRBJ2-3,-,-,TGTGCCAGCAGCCACAGCGGTTTCACAGATACGCAGTATTTT,CASSHSGFTDTQYF
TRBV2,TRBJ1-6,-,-,TGTGCCAGCACCACGACAAAGGGAAATTCACCCCTCCACTTT,CASTTTKGNSPLHF
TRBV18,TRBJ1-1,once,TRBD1,TGTGCCAGCTCACCGGGGACAGGGTATTCGAACACTGAAGCTTTCTTT,CASSPGTGYSNTEAFF
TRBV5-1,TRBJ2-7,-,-,TGCGCCAGCAGCTGGGGGACCTACGAGCAGTACTTC,CASSWGTYEQYF
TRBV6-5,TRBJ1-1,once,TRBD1,TGTGCCAGCAGTTACGGACAGGGTCTGACTGAAGCTTTCTTT,CASSYGQGLTEAFF
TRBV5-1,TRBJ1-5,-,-,TGCGCCAGCAGCTTGGGTGGGTCGGGCAATCAGCCCCAGCATTTT,CASSLGGSGNQPQHF
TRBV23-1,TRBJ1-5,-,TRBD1,TGCGCCAGCAGTCAATTGGGGCCGGGACAGAGCAATCAGCCCCAGCATTTT,CASSQLGPGQSNQPQHF
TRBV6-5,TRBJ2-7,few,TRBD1,TGTGCCAGCAGTCCGAGACAGGGGCGAATCGAGCAGTACTTC,CASSPRQGRIEQYF
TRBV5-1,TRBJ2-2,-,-,TGCGCCAGCAGCTTGGCTCAGGGAAACACCGGGGAGCTGTTTTTT,CASSLAQGNTGELFF
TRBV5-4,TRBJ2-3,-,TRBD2,TGTGCCAGCAGCTCCCTAGCGGGAGGGCTCGGGGATACGCAGTATTTT,CASSSLAGGLGDTQYF
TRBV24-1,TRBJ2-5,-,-,TGTGCCACCAGTGATTCCTTGTGTGTACCCGTGGGGGAGACCCAGTACTTC,CATSDSLCVPVGETQYF
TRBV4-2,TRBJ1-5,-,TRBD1,TGTGCCAGCAGCCAAGATCCAGGACAGGCCAATCAGCCCCAGCATTTT,CASSQDPGQANQPQHF
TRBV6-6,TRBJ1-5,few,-,TGTGCCAGCAGGCGACAGGACCAGCCCCAGCATTTT,CASRRQDQPQHF
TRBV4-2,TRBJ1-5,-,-,TGTGCCAGCAGCCAAGACTCCCCTCATCAGCCCCAGCATTTT,CASSQDSPHQPQHF
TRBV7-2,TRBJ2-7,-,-,TGTGCCAGCAGCCCGACAACGTGGGAGCAGTACTTC,CASSPTTWEQYF
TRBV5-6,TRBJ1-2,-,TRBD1,TGTGCCAGCAGCCTGGGACAGGGGGTCTCTGGCTACACCTTC,CASSLGQGVSGYTF
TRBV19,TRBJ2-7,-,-,TGTGCCAGTAGTATAGAGGGTTGGGGATACGACGAGCAGTACTTC,CASSIEGWGYDEQYF
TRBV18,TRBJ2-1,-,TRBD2,TGTGCCAGCTCGCCTCGGACTAGCGGGGGTCACAATGAGCAGTTCTTC,CASSPRTSGGHNEQFF
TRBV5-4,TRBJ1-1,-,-,TGTGCCAGCAGCTTGGCCTCGGTGGACACTGAAGCTTTCTTT,CASSLASVDTEAFF
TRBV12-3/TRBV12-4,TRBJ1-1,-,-,TGTGCCAGCAGTTTCTTGGGGGCTACTGAAGCTTTCTTT,CASSFLGATEAFF
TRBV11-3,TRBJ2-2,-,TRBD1,TGTGCCAGCAGCTTGACAGGGGGGTCCGGGGAGCTGTTTTTT,CASSLTGGSGELFF
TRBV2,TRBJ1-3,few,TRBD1,TGTGCCAGCAGTGAGGGGACAGGGGGATCATCTGGAAACACCATATATTTT,CASSEGTGGSSGNTIYF
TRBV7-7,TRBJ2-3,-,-,TGTGCCAGCAGCTCGGGACTCTTGCGAAGCACAGATACGCAGTATTTT,CASSSGLLRSTDTQYF
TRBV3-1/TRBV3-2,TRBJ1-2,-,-,TGTGCCAGCAGCCAAGATATTCGGCAGGGCCACTATGGCTACACCTTC,CASSQDIRQGHYGYTF
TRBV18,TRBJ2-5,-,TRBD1,TGTGCCAGCTCACCAGGGACAGGGGAAGAGACCCAGTACTTC,CASSPGTGEETQYF
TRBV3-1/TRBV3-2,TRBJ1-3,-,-,TGTGCCAGCAGCCTTTCGGTGGACACCATATATTTT,CASSLSVDTIYF
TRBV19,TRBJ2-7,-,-,TGTGCCAGTAGTCCCACTTTTAAGACGGGTTCCTACGAGCAGTACTTC,CASSPTFKTGSYEQYF
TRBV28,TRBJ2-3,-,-,TGTGCCAGCAGTTTCCTGCGGGATACGCAGTATTTT,CASSFLRDTQYF
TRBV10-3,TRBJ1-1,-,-,TGTGCCATCAGTGAGGAGGGGAACACTGAAGCTTTCTTT,CAISEEGNTEAFF
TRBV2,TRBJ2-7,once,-,TGTGCCAGCAATCTTCTAGCGACCTCCTACGAGCAGTACTTC,CASNLLATSYEQYF
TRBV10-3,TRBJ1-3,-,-,TGTGCCATCAGTGCTTCTGGGAGCTCTGGAAACACCATATATTTT,CAISASGSSGNTIYF
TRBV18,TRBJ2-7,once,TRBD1,TGTGCCAGCTCACCAGGACAGGGGAGAACCTACGAGCAGTACTTC,CASSPGQGRTYEQYF
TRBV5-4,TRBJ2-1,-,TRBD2,TGTGCCAGCAGCTTGGTCGGGAGGCCCCGAGACGGTGAGCAGTTCTTC,CASSLVGRPRDGEQFF
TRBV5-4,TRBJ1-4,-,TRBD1,TGTGCCAGCAGCGTGAGGACAGGGATACGGAATGAAAAACTGTTTTTT,CASSVRTGIRNEKLFF
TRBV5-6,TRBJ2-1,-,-,TGTGCCAGCAGCACCCTAAATGAGCAGTTCTTC,CASSTLNEQFF
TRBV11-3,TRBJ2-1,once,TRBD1,TGTGCCAGCAGCCAACCCCAGGGGGCGGCCGTGATAGTTGAGCAGTTCTTC,CASSQPQGAAVIVEQFF
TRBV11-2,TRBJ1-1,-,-,TGTGCCAGCAGCGGGACCCGGGCACGGAACACTGAAGCTTTCTTT,CASSGTRARNTEAFF